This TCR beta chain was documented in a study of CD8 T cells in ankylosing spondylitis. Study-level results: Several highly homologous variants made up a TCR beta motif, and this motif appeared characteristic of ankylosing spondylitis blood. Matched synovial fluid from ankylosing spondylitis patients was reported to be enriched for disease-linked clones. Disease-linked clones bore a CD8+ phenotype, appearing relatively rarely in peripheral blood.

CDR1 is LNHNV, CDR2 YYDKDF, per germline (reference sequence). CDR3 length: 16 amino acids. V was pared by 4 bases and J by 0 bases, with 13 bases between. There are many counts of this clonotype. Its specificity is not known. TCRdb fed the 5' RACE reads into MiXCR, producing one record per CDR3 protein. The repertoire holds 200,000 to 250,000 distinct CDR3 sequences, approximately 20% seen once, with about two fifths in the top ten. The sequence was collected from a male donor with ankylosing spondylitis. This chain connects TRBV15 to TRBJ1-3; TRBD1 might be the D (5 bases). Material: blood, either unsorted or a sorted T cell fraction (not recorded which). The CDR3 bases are TGTGCCACCAGCACCCTACAGGCTTACTCTGGAAACACCATATATTTT. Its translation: CATSTLQAYSGNTIYF.